These T cell receptor beta chains were read from a single sample in a study of T cells in Graves' hyperthyroidism and ophthalmopathy. TCRdb re-analysed the multiplex PCR reads in MiXCR, keeping a single row per CDR3 protein. The table shows around 800,000 distinct CDR3 sequences, with around 38% occurring only once. Sequenced: blood. The receptors shown here come from a young man with Graves' hyperthyroidism. CDR3s include the opening cysteine and the closing phenylalanine or tryptophan. Each record gives: clone size, V gene, J gene, CDR3 protein. Clone size is given for some rows only: seen once, a few or many times, or a class if the clone is expanded.

>-|TRBV6-5|TRBJ2-7
CASSFVGGSHEQYF
>-|TRBV7-8|TRBJ2-7
CASSFPRLGGERSYEQYF
>many|TRBV20-1|TRBJ1-4
CSASTPGQGDEKLFF
>-|TRBV19|TRBJ1-2
CASSRPGEANYGYTF
>many|TRBV24-1|TRBJ2-5
CATSLQNRTQETQYF
>-|TRBV20-1|TRBJ1-2
CSAINRGNYGYTF
>many|TRBV2|TRBJ1-1
CASSDRRGRGTEAFF
>-|TRBV9|TRBJ2-6
CASSVLDGANVLTF
>-|TRBV10-3|TRBJ1-5
CASSAFGVDQPQHF
>-|TRBV11-2|TRBJ2-5
CASSSSTGLGSGETQYF
>-|TRBV29-1|TRBJ1-1
CSAIEDTEAFF
>-|TRBV29-1|TRBJ2-5
CSVGGGSQPQYF
>few|TRBV29-1|TRBJ2-2
CSVDPGQGITGELFF
>few|TRBV7-2|TRBJ2-3
CASSPFATDTQYF
>many|TRBV10-3|TRBJ1-1
CAISDPGRRNTEAFF
>many|TRBV7-2|TRBJ1-1
CASSLQAANTEAFF
>-|TRBV6-1|TRBJ1-1
CASEGWTEAFF
>many|TRBV7-9|TRBJ1-5
CASSLTNQPQHF
>many|TRBV14|TRBJ2-2
CASSQTGGNTGELFF
>-|TRBV10-3|TRBJ2-7
CAISASGRRGEQYF
>many|TRBV7-9|TRBJ1-6
CASSTRPPGQYNSPLHF
>many|TRBV5-1|TRBJ1-1
CASSLWTGWTEAFF
>many|TRBV20-1|TRBJ2-7
CSVPTGASYEQYF
>-|TRBV25-1|TRBJ1-4
CASSAWDRGEKLFF
>-|TRBV2|TRBJ1-5
CASRGGTHTGQPQHF
>-|TRBV5-6|TRBJ1-1
CASSPPDRSNTEAFF
>-|TRBV7-2|TRBJ2-5
CASSRSGAQYF
>-|TRBV4-1|TRBJ2-7
CASSQPGLAGPYEQYF
>-|TRBV5-1|TRBJ2-2
CASSLEPPTNTGELFF
>few|TRBV7-2|TRBJ1-1
CASSLRQPTEAFF
>-|TRBV15|TRBJ2-2
CATSRGQGYTGELFF
>-|TRBV9|TRBJ2-2
CAGSVVGTDTGELFF
>many|TRBV10-3|TRBJ2-5
CAISESTSGSGTETQYF
>few|TRBV20-1|TRBJ2-7
CSARRGRESPYEQYF
>-|TRBV19|TRBJ2-2
CASTQGANTGELFF
>-|TRBV5-1|TRBJ2-5
CASSLATEETQYF
>-|TRBV30|TRBJ1-1
CAWTGNLNTEAFF
>-|TRBV20-1|TRBJ1-4
CSARDSDLMGEKLFF
>many|TRBV7-9|TRBJ2-7
CASGQGIYEQYF
>-|TRBV2|TRBJ2-1
CASKSSTGHNEQFF
>many|TRBV10-3|TRBJ1-1
CAISSPPNTEAFF
>-|TRBV9|TRBJ1-6
CASSVGGDSPLHF
>-|TRBV2|TRBJ2-5
CASPYEGPNNF
>-|TRBV6-5|TRBJ2-7
CASNTFDEQYF
>-|TRBV20-1|TRBJ2-5
CSANDRLTIGTQYF
>-|TRBV24-1|TRBJ2-7
CASGSGHEQYF
>-|TRBV29-1|TRBJ2-3
CSVEWGAGGDDTQYF
>many|TRBV20-1|TRBJ1-5
CSARYGTNQPQHF
>-|TRBV5-5|TRBJ1-1
CASSQEHNLNTEAFF
>-|TRBV29-1|TRBJ2-7
CSVETAENYEQYF
>-|TRBV20-1|TRBJ2-5
CSASSVVGIRETQYF
>-|TRBV20-1|TRBJ1-2
CSARDLGAYGYTF
>-|TRBV6-5|TRBJ1-5
CASSNGGGDQPQHF
>many|TRBV2|TRBJ1-5
CASSDDRGNQPQHF
>-|TRBV10-3|TRBJ1-2
CAISSSGGGYTF